This T cell receptor beta chain is drawn from a study of cytomegalovirus exposure and HLA in healthy donors. Looking at the study overall: The use of the same platform for the roughly 120 validation repertoires and the approximately 670 first-cohort repertoires was reported by a later analysis. Overall study results and limits: The CMV antigen specificity of a few CMV-associated chains was confirmed through in vitro analysis.

Profiling relied on immunoSEQ multiplex PCR, and the TCRdb table lists in-frame clones only, not all of them. The sample holds roughly 120,000 clones, around nine tenths seen once. Germline CDR1 and CDR2: GTSNPN and SVGIG (reference sequence). This CDR3 has 15 amino acids. The ends lost 3 bases at V and 2 bases at J; junction bases unmatched: 9. Details on this clone: The antigen remains unidentified.

Sample: PBMCs. This sequence joins TRBV30 and TRBJ2-7; TRBD1 agrees at 8 bases. This sequence originates from a woman aged 18-29 years in good health and CMV-seropositive. CDR3 nucleotide sequence: TGTGCCTGGAGCGCGCGGACAGGGAAACCCTACGAGCAGTACTTC. Translation: CAWSARTGKPYEQYF.